These 30 T cell receptor beta chains share one sample of origin, sequenced in a study of T cell responses to AZD1222 COVID-19 vaccine. Assay used: immunoSEQ multiplex PCR; TCRdb lists only in-frame clones, some missing. The table records more than 80,000 clones, approximately 85% of them present only once. Source: peripheral blood, taken 28 days after the second AZD1222 dose. These receptors came from an adult who received the AZD1222 COVID-19 vaccine.

This clone occurred a few times. This rearrangement joins TRBV7-8 to TRBJ2-1; tentatively, D is TRBD1 (6 bases). CDR1 and CDR2 from the germline V gene are SGHVS and FQNEAQ. Trimming removed 4 bases at V and 2 bases at J, with 6 bases between. This CDR3 comprises 13 residues. The CDR3 reads CASSSGAYNEQFF. The CDR3 DNA reads as TGTGCCAGCAGCTCAGGGGCCTACAATGAGCAGTTCTTC.

This clone has more than one count but fewer than ten. The V call is TRBV7-9, the J call TRBJ1-6; TRBD1 is a possible D gene (5 bases). The CDR3 covers 15 residues. Trimming took 1 base from V and 7 from J, leaving 11 bases between them. Germline loops: CDR1 SEHNR, CDR2 FQNEAQ (reference sequence). Here the CDR3 reads CASSLVLGDNSPLHF. Here the CDR3 DNA reads TGTGCCAGCAGCTTAGTGCTGGGGGACAATTCACCCCTCCACTTT.

The rearrangement links TRBV7-9 to TRBJ2-1; TRBD2 aligns across 10 bases. The V gene end was trimmed by 2 bases and the J gene end by 8 bases; junction bases not matched to a gene: 0. Germline loops: CDR1 SEHNR, CDR2 FQNEAQ (reference sequence). CDR3 length: 13 amino acids. The CDR3 DNA sequence: TGTGCCAGCAGCTTACTAGCGGGAGATGAGCAGTTCTTC. Translation: CASSLLAGDEQFF.

V gene TRBV7-9 combines with J gene TRBJ2-7; D is undetermined. Germline loops: CDR1 SEHNR, CDR2 FQNEAQ (reference sequence). CDR3 length equals 12 residues. V lost 4 bases and J lost 0, with 4 bases in between. CDR3 amino acids: CASSSSSYEQYF. CDR3 in DNA: TGTGCCAGCAGCTCTAGCTCCTACGAGCAGTACTTC.

CDR3 residues: CASSLHPRDTQYF. The CDR3 DNA sequence: TGTGCCAGCAGCTTACACCCCCGAGATACGCAGTATTTT. This chain links TRBV7-3 with TRBJ2-3; D gene unclear. CDR1 and CDR2 (germline): SGHTA, FQGTGA. The CDR3 covers 13 residues. Between the trimmed V and J ends, which lost 2 bases and 5 bases, there was a span of 8 bases.

This clone was seen just once. This chain uses TRBV7-3 with TRBJ1-5; a possible D gene is TRBD1 (5 bases). Germline CDR1 reads SGHTA; CDR2 reads FQGTGA. Trimming removed 5 bases at V and 7 bases at J, with 12 bases between. There are 13 residues in the CDR3. The CDR3 sequence is CASSKAGDQPQHF. As DNA, the CDR3 is TGTGCCAGCAGCAAGGCGGGGGACCAGCCCCAGCATTTT.

In the case of this clone: The sample has other DNA sequences that encode this CDR3 too. The chain uses TRBV27 and TRBJ2-1; D ambiguous. The germline V gene encodes CDR1 MNHEY and CDR2 SMNVEV (reference sequence). The CDR3 sequence is 13 residues long. The V end was cut by 2 bases, the J end by 4 bases, with 6 bases between. The CDR3 reads CASSLRPYNEQFF. DNA for the CDR3: TGTGCCAGCAGTTTACGGCCATACAATGAGCAGTTCTTC.

This chain links TRBV3-1 (or the pseudogene TRBV3-2) with TRBJ2-5; D gene unclear. There are 14 residues in the CDR3. V shed 4 bases and J shed 2 bases, with 11 bases lying between them. Germline loops: CDR1 LGHDT, CDR2 YNNKEL (reference sequence). CDR3 loop: CASSPRSWQETQYF. CDR3 coding DNA: TGTGCCAGCAGCCCAAGGAGTTGGCAAGAGACCCAGTACTTC.

The V call is TRBV7-8, the J call TRBJ2-2, with 7 bases that match TRBD1. V lost 5 bases to trimming and J lost 2 bases; unmatched junction nucleotides: 11. The CDR3 spans 17 residues. Germline V lookup: CDR1 SGHVS, CDR2 FQNEAQ. The CDR3 DNA follows: TGTGCCAGCAGCATCGTAGTTGGGACAGCCAACACCGGGGAGCTGTTTTTT. It specifies CASSIVVGTANTGELFF.

The chain has TRBV18 and TRBJ1-2; D is unresolved. The V end lost 3 bases, the J end lost 8 bases, and 19 bases lay between the germline ends. This CDR3 is built from 15 residues. CDR1 and CDR2 (germline): KGHSH, LQKENI. The CDR3 coding sequence is TGTGCCAGCTCACCGGTACGTGGGTCACTGGACGGCTACACCTTC. Protein product: CASSPVRGSLDGYTF. The variable domain in full, completed from reference TRBV18 and TRBJ1-2, reads NAGVMQNPRHLVRRRGQEARLRCSPMKGHSHVYWYRQLPEEGLKFMVYLQKENIIDESGMPKERFSAEFPKEGPSILRIQQVVRGDSAAYFCASSPVRGSLDGYTFGSGTRLTVV.

This clone was detected a few times. This chain joins TRBV5-4 and TRBJ1-2; D remains unclear. This CDR3 contains 13 residues. Trimming pared 0 bases from V and 8 bases from J, leaving 11 bases between. Germline lookup yields CDR1 SGHNT and CDR2 YYREEE (reference sequence). For the CDR3, the DNA is TGTGCCAGCAGCTTGGTCCGGGTCCCCGGCTACACCTTC. Its translation: CASSLVRVPGYTF.

The chain employs TRBV5-1 and TRBJ1-4; maybe TRBD1 (5 bases). The CDR3 spans 16 residues. V dropped 4 bases and J dropped 6 bases, with 19 bases sitting between them. CDR1 and CDR2 (germline): SGHRS, YFSETQ. CDR3 amino acids: CASSRSMGREDEKLFF. The CDR3 DNA reads as TGCGCCAGCAGCCGGAGTATGGGACGAGAAGATGAAAAACTGTTTTTT.

The chain employs TRBV9 and TRBJ2-7; 8 bases align to TRBD1. This CDR3 is 14 amino acids long. V was clipped by 4 bases and J by 3 bases; unmatched bases: 6. The germline gives CDR1 SGDLS, CDR2 YYNGEE. The CDR3 coding sequence is TGTGCCAGCAGCCCCCGGACAGGGTACTACGAGCAGTACTTC. It is translated as CASSPRTGYYEQYF.

The V gene is TRBV7-9, the J gene TRBJ2-7; D unclear. V dropped 5 bases and J dropped 2 bases, with 16 bases sitting between them. From germline, CDR1 is SEHNR and CDR2 FQNEAQ (reference sequence). The CDR3 extends over 15 amino acids. The CDR3 DNA reads TGTGCCAGCAGCGCAAGTCGTTTGGGTCCCTACGAGCAGTACTTC. It encodes CASSASRLGPYEQYF.

The chain carries TRBV5-4 and TRBJ2-7; D could derive from TRBD1 or TRBD2 (5 bases each). V was trimmed by 5 bases and J by 2 bases, leaving 14 bases between them. This CDR3 spans 14 amino acids. CDR1 SGHNT and CDR2 YYREEE come from the germline V gene (reference sequence). The CDR3 DNA reads TGTGCCAGCAGTCCGGGACGCACAACCTACGAGCAGTACTTC. This gives the protein CASSPGRTTYEQYF.

This clone was observed a single time. This chain joins TRBV29-1 and TRBJ1-1, with TRBD1 as a possible D gene (6 bases). The CDR3 is 12 residues long. Germline V lookup: CDR1 SQVTM, CDR2 ANQGSEA. The V end lost 6 bases, the J end lost 5 bases, and 13 bases lay between the germline ends. The CDR3 region is CSVLTGKTEAFF. DNA of the CDR3: TGCAGCGTCCTAACAGGGAAGACTGAAGCTTTCTTT.

V and J are TRBV5-4 and TRBJ2-7; D gene ambiguous. Germline V gene data show CDR1 as SGHNT and CDR2 as YYREEE (reference sequence). This CDR3 is 14 amino acids long. Deletions cut 0 bases from V and 6 bases from J, with 13 bases between. The CDR3 sequence: CASSLASGQSEQYF. In DNA form, the CDR3 reads TGTGCCAGCAGCTTGGCCTCAGGCCAGAGCGAGCAGTACTTC.

The V gene is TRBV6-4, the J gene TRBJ1-2; weak D call: TRBD1 (5 bases). CDR3 length: 13 residues. Germline loops: CDR1 MRHNA, CDR2 SNTAGT. Trimming pared 5 bases from V and 8 bases from J, leaving 15 bases between. The CDR3, as DNA: TGTGCCAGCAGTCCTCAGGGACGGAGCGGCTACACCTTC. Its translation: CASSPQGRSGYTF.

The chain recombines TRBV18 with TRBJ1-2; D is unresolved. Germline CDR1 and CDR2: KGHSH and LQKENI. The germline V and J ends were trimmed by 6 bases and 0 bases, with 8 bases remaining between them. The CDR3 is 13 amino acids. DNA for the CDR3: TGTGCCAGCTCGGGAGGAGCTAACTATGGCTACACCTTC. Amino acid sequence: CASSGGANYGYTF.

This clone has just one count. The chain employs TRBV27 and TRBJ2-7, with 8 bases identical to TRBD1. This CDR3 region has 16 residues. V gave up 5 bases and J gave up 2 bases; unmatched junction bases: 11. Germline V CDR1 and CDR2: MNHEY, SMNVEV (reference sequence). The CDR3 here is CASSAETGDTTYEQYF. The DNA for the CDR3 is TGTGCCAGCAGTGCCGAGACAGGGGATACGACCTACGAGCAGTACTTC.

The chain is built from TRBV10-1 and TRBJ2-7; 7 nucleotides line up with TRBD1. The V gene's germline CDR1 is WNHNN and CDR2 SYGVQD (reference sequence). The CDR3 runs to 15 residues. J was trimmed by 0 bases and V by 5 bases; bases with no gene match: 7. The CDR3 sequence: CASSPQDRSSYEQYF. The CDR3 coding sequence is TGCGCCAGCAGTCCTCAGGACAGGAGCTCCTACGAGCAGTACTTC.

This sequence joins TRBV5-1 and TRBJ2-5, with D possibly TRBD1 on 6 matching bases. The CDR3 length is 12 residues. V was cut by 3 bases and J by 11 bases, with 14 bases left in between. Germline lookup yields CDR1 SGHRS and CDR2 YFSETQ. CDR3: CASSSRDTGQYF. CDR3 DNA: TGCGCCAGCAGCTCCCGGGACACTGGGCAGTACTTC.

V is TRBV24-1 and J is TRBJ2-7; TRBD1 aligns across 8 bases. CDR3 length equals 14 residues. With V trimmed by 4 bases and J by 5 bases, 6 bases remained unmatched. Germline values: CDR1 KGHDR, CDR2 SFDVKD. CDR3 nucleotide sequence: TGTGCCACCAGTGACCCCGACAGGGGCCACGAGCAGTACTTC. Its protein product is CATSDPDRGHEQYF.

This chain connects TRBV5-5 to TRBJ2-5; the D call may be TRBD1 or TRBD2 (5 bases each). The CDR3 has 14 amino acids. V lost 6 bases and J lost 5, with 17 bases in between. Germline CDR1 SGHKS, CDR2 YYEKEE (reference sequence). CDR3 region: CASTEGRARETQYF. For the CDR3, the DNA is TGTGCCAGCACCGAGGGCAGGGCCCGGGAGACCCAGTACTTC.

The genes are TRBV4-1 and TRBJ2-3; D may be TRBD1 (5 bases). The CDR3 totals 16 residues. The germline CDR1 and CDR2 sequences are MGHRA and YSYEKL. V lost 0 bases and J 5 bases, leaving 15 bases between the germline ends. CDR3 amino acids: CASSQDRGAQGDTQYF. The CDR3 nucleotides are TGCGCCAGCAGCCAAGATCGTGGGGCGCAGGGAGATACGCAGTATTTT.

V usage is TRBV15 and J usage is TRBJ1-2, with D uncertain. Per the germline V gene, CDR1 is LNHNV and CDR2 is YYDKDF (reference sequence). The V and J ends lost 0 bases and 2 bases respectively, with 7 bases between them. This CDR3 has 14 residues. The CDR3 protein is CATSREDGNYGYTF. CDR3 bases: TGTGCCACCAGCAGAGAGGACGGCAACTATGGCTACACCTTC. The variable domain in full, completed from reference TRBV15 and TRBJ1-2, reads DAMVIQNPRYQVTQFGKPVTLSCSQTLNHNVMYWYQQKSSQAPKLLFHYYDKDFNNEADTPDNFQSRRPNTSFCFLDIRSPGLGDTAMYLCATSREDGNYGYTFGSGTRLTVV.

This clone was counted between two and nine times. The chain combines TRBV5-1 with TRBJ1-3, with TRBD1 as a possible D gene (5 bases). CDR1 is SGHRS and CDR2 is YFSETQ in the germline V gene. V lost 4 bases and J 0 bases, leaving 14 bases between the germline ends. The CDR3 extends over 16 amino acids. As DNA, the CDR3 is TGCGCCAGCAGCCAAGACAGACCAACCTCTGGAAACACCATATATTTT. Translated, it gives CASSQDRPTSGNTIYF.

This sequence joins TRBV11-2 and TRBJ1-5; maybe TRBD1 (5 bases). The CDR3 is 14 amino acids. Germline V gene lookup returns CDR1 SGHAT and CDR2 FQNNGV. V was cut by 1 base and J by 6 bases, with 10 bases left in between. The CDR3 sequence: CASSLGGAGQPQHF. The CDR3 coding sequence is TGTGCCAGCAGCTTAGGGGGCGCAGGTCAGCCCCAGCATTTT.

The CDR3 protein is CAISESGGSNYGYTF. The CDR3 DNA is TGTGCCATCAGTGAGTCTGGGGGATCAAACTATGGCTACACCTTC. The V gene is TRBV10-3, the J gene TRBJ1-2, with D possibly matching TRBD1 (5 bases). The germline CDR1 and CDR2 sequences are ENHRY and SYGVKD. Trimming took 0 bases from V and 2 from J, leaving 10 bases between them. There are 15 residues in the CDR3.

J is TRBJ2-5 and V is TRBV28, with 8 bases identical to TRBD2. The CDR3 runs 11 residues. J lost 5 bases, V lost 10 bases, and 3 bases had no gene match. The germline CDR1 and CDR2 sequences are MDHEN and SYDVKM. The CDR3 region is CATRLAETQYF. CDR3 nucleotide sequence: TGTGCCACCCGACTAGCGGAGACCCAGTACTTC. The full variable domain, completed using reference TRBV28 and TRBJ2-5, is DVKVTQSSRYLVKRTGEKVFLECVQDMDHENMFWYRQDPGLGLRLIYFSYDVKMKEKGDIPEGYSVSREKKERFSLILESASTNQTSMYLCATRLAETQYFGPGTRLLVL.